What follows are 2 T cell receptor beta chains derived from one specimen sequenced in a study of cytomegalovirus exposure and HLA in healthy donors (dated by TCRdb to about 2017). Receptor amplification or capture employed the immunoSEQ multiplex PCR assay. For the multiplex PCR, a mixture combining 60 forward primers for TCR Vbeta segments and 13 reverse primers for TCR Jbeta segments was used. TCRdb took this table from immuneACCESS and kept in-frame rearrangements with V and J called. Such tables lack part of the clones; where checked against another copy, unresolved V genes explain under half of the gap, and the rest is unexplained. The sample table records 200,000 to 250,000 clones. 0.95% to 1.3% of the sample goes to the ten largest clones. The sequenced material came from PBMCs. The receptors derive from a girl aged 2-15 years in good health and CMV-seropositive.

The chain recombines TRBV19 with TRBJ2-1; 12 nucleotides line up with TRBD2. Per germline, CDR1 LNHDA and CDR2 SQIVND (reference sequence). CDR3 size: 15 residues. V dropped 7 bases and J dropped 4; count of bases not matched to a gene: 5. The CDR3: CASTQTSGSYNEQFF. The CDR3 region has the DNA TGTGCCAGTACCCAGACTAGCGGGAGTTACAATGAGCAGTTCTTC.

This chain links TRBV6-5 with TRBJ2-7; D possibly corresponds to TRBD2 (5 bases). The CDR3 contains 15 residues. V was trimmed by 7 bases and J by 0 bases, leaving 16 bases between them. Germline assignment: CDR1 MNHEY and CDR2 SVGAGI. The CDR3 protein is CASKATRASSYEQYF. The CDR3 nucleotides are TGTGCCAGCAAGGCCACGAGGGCGAGCTCCTACGAGCAGTACTTC.